Below are 12 T cell receptor beta chains sequenced from a single sample in a study of blood T cell repertoires in COVID-19. Sequencing was performed with immunoSEQ multiplex PCR; in TCRdb, only in-frame clones are kept and a portion is missing. The sample consists of fewer than 400,000 clones, nearly 90% of them appearing once. The specimen was PBMCs or T cells enriched from blood (not recorded which). These receptors all come from a woman aged 30 to 39 who had recovered from COVID-19.

This sequence joins TRBV9 and TRBJ2-3; D gene uncertain. This CDR3 spans 12 amino acids. V gave up 4 bases and J gave up 0 bases, with 3 bases separating them. CDR1 is SGDLS, CDR2 YYNGEE, per germline. CDR3 sequence: CASSLSTDTQYF. CDR3 DNA sequence: TGTGCCAGCAGCCTCAGCACAGATACGCAGTATTTT.

V is TRBV4-1 and J is TRBJ1-5; the D is unclear. This CDR3 has 16 residues. CDR1 and CDR2 (germline): MGHRA, YSYEKL. V lost 0 bases and J 0 bases, leaving 9 bases between the germline ends. The CDR3 reads CASSQDLLNSNQPQHF. The DNA of the CDR3 is TGCGCCAGCAGCCAAGATTTACTGAATAGCAATCAGCCCCAGCATTTT.

In the case of this clone: The sample has other DNA sequences that encode this CDR3 too. The chain recombines TRBV29-1 with TRBJ2-6, with D unresolved. Trimming removed 6 bases at V and 0 bases at J, with 6 bases between. This CDR3 is built from 13 residues. CDR1 SQVTM and CDR2 ANQGSEA come from the germline V gene. The CDR3 spells CSVVSSGANVLTF. The CDR3 nucleotides are TGCAGCGTAGTTAGCTCTGGGGCCAACGTCCTGACTTTC.

On this clone itself: This CDR3 is also generated by other DNA sequences in the sample. This chain uses TRBV28 with TRBJ1-4; 7 bases fit TRBD1. The CDR3 covers 13 residues. V lost 4 bases to trimming and J lost 6 bases; unmatched junction nucleotides: 2. Germline V lookup: CDR1 MDHEN, CDR2 SYDVKM. CDR3 loop: CASSSGTDEKLFF. In DNA, the CDR3 is TGTGCCAGCAGTTCCGGGACAGATGAAAAACTGTTTTTT. The variable domain in full, completed from reference TRBV28 and TRBJ1-4, reads DVKVTQSSRYLVKRTGEKVFLECVQDMDHENMFWYRQDPGLGLRLIYFSYDVKMKEKGDIPEGYSVSREKKERFSLILESASTNQTSMYLCASSSGTDEKLFFGSGTQLSVL.

The rearrangement joins TRBV27 to TRBJ2-1; D is uncertain. This CDR3 has 19 residues. With 0 bases removed from V and 8 bases from J, the gap between germline ends came to 26 bases. Germline loops: CDR1 MNHEY, CDR2 SMNVEV (reference sequence). CDR3 region: CASSLSILVESPYWYEQFF. Written as DNA, the CDR3 is TGTGCCAGCAGTTTATCGATCCTCGTCGAGTCACCCTATTGGTATGAGCAGTTCTTC.

The chain couples TRBV7-9 to TRBJ2-5, with TRBD1 matching 7 bases. Germline trimming cut 4 bases from V and 5 bases from J; bases unmatched to any gene: 7. The germline CDR1 and CDR2 sequences are SEHNR and FQNEAQ (reference sequence). The CDR3 is 14 amino acids. CDR3 loop: CASSSTGSRETQYF. CDR3 bases: TGTGCCAGCAGCTCGACAGGGTCCCGGGAGACCCAGTACTTC.

The CDR3 sequence: CASSLGTGGAKSEKLFF. The CDR3 DNA reads TGCGCCAGCAGCCTGGGGACAGGGGGCGCAAAAAGTGAAAAACTGTTTTTT. This chain joins TRBV5-1 and TRBJ1-4; 12 nucleotides match TRBD1. The CDR3 contains 17 residues. CDR1 and CDR2 (germline): SGHRS, YFSETQ. With 4 bases clipped from V and 7 bases from J, the junction kept 11 bases outside the gene matches.

This chain connects TRBV19 to TRBJ2-1, with a possible D match to TRBD1 (5 bases). This CDR3 comprises 13 residues. Trimming took off 7 bases at V and 1 base at J, with 8 bases between the two ends. Germline assignment: CDR1 LNHDA and CDR2 SQIVND (reference sequence). CDR3 in amino acids: CASTDSSYNEQFF. The CDR3 DNA follows: TGTGCCAGTACCGACAGTTCCTACAATGAGCAGTTCTTC.

The chain links TRBV6-5 to TRBJ2-7; 12 bases are shared with TRBD1. The CDR3 is made up of 14 amino acids. The junction had 9 bases not matched to a gene; V was cut back by 8 bases and J by 7 bases. The germline V gene encodes CDR1 MNHEY and CDR2 SVGAGI. This chain's CDR3 is CASRDRGLSREQYF. The CDR3, as DNA: TGTGCCAGCCGGGACAGGGGGCTGTCGAGGGAGCAGTACTTC.

The chain couples TRBV24-1 to TRBJ1-2; no definite D call. V dropped 1 base and J dropped 7 bases, with 9 bases sitting between them. Germline-derived CDR1 and CDR2 are KGHDR and SFDVKD. This CDR3 spans 13 amino acids. The CDR3 loop is CATSDLPGGGYTF. The CDR3 DNA reads as TGTGCCACCAGTGATTTACCGGGAGGTGGCTACACCTTC.

The CDR3, as DNA: TGTGCCAGCAGCCACTCTGGGGCCAGCACTGAAGCTTTCTTT. Residues: CASSHSGASTEAFF. The chain employs TRBV14 and TRBJ1-1; possibly TRBD1 for D (5 bases). Deletions cut 3 bases from V and 4 bases from J, with 12 bases between. CDR3 length: 14 amino acids. Germline V CDR1 and CDR2: SGHDN, FVKESK.

The CDR3 region is CASSQGAAATNEKLFF. In DNA form, the CDR3 reads TGCGCCAGCAGCCAAGGGGCAGCTGCAACTAATGAAAAACTGTTTTTT. V usage is TRBV4-3 and J usage is TRBJ1-4; D not certain. Germline assignment: CDR1 LGHNA and CDR2 YSLEER. This CDR3 is 16 amino acids long. V lost 1 base to trimming and J lost 0 bases, with 9 bases between them.